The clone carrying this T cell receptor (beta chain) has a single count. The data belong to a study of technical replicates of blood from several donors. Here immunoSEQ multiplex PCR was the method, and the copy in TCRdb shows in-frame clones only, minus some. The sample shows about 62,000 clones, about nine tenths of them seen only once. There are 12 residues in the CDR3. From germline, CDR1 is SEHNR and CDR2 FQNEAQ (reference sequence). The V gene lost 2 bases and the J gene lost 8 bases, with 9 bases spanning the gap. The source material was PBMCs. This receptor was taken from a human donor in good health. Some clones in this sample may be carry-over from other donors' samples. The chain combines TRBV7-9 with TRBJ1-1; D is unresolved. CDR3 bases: TGTGCCAGCAGCTTATCCAGCAGGGAAGCTTTCTTT. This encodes CASSLSSREAFF.